The 8 T cell receptor beta chains below all came from one sample that was sequenced in a study of control samples from healthy donors and cancer patients. Clones were sequenced by immunoSEQ multiplex PCR, and TCRdb holds only the in-frame ones, with some missing. The sample has roughly 80,000 clones, about nine tenths seen once. Sequenced material: blood. The receptors here all came from a man aged 45 to 65 in good health.

The chain combines TRBV2 with TRBJ1-6; D is perhaps TRBD1 (5 bases). V gave up 7 bases and J gave up 6 bases, with 10 bases separating them. The germline CDR1 and CDR2 sequences are SNHLY and FYNNEI. This CDR3 comprises 13 residues. CDR3 residues: CASTRDFNSPLHF. The CDR3 DNA reads as TGTGCCAGCACCCGGGACTTTAATTCACCCCTCCACTTT.

This clone appeared once. The genes are TRBV30 and TRBJ2-7; TRBD2 matches at 8 bases. Germline values: CDR1 GTSNPN, CDR2 SVGIG (reference sequence). The trim removed 5 bases at V and 6 bases at J, leaving 6 bases unmatched. This CDR3 region has 12 residues. CDR3 loop: CAWGRGGPEQYF. In nucleotides, the CDR3 is TGTGCCTGGGGTCGGGGGGGCCCCGAGCAGTACTTC.

This clone was seen only a few times. The rearrangement joins TRBV6-6 to TRBJ2-2, with 8 bases matching TRBD1. Trimming took 5 bases from V and 7 from J; bases not matched to a gene: 3. Germline V CDR1 and CDR2: MNHNY, SVGAGI (reference sequence). The CDR3 spans 13 residues. The chain's CDR3 is CASSKTGVGELFF. The CDR3 DNA sequence: TGTGCCAGCAGTAAGACAGGGGTCGGGGAGCTGTTTTTT.

This clone was observed a single time. The J gene is TRBJ2-2, the V gene TRBV9, with TRBD1 matching 9 bases. The CDR3 extends over 16 amino acids. V lost 3 bases, J lost 0 bases, and 3 bases stayed unmatched. Germline assignment: CDR1 SGDLS and CDR2 YYNGEE. CDR3 loop: CASSATGGPNTGELFF. CDR3 DNA: TGTGCCAGCAGCGCCACAGGGGGCCCGAACACCGGGGAGCTGTTTTTT. The full variable domain, in which reference TRBV9 and TRBJ2-2 provide the parts outside the CDR3, is DSGVTQTPKHLITATGQRVTLRCSPRSGDLSVYWYQQSLDQGLQFLIQYYNGEERAKGNILERFSAQQFPDLHSELNLSSLELGDSALYFCASSATGGPNTGELFFGEGSRLTVL.

The chain joins TRBV2 to TRBJ1-4; unclear D gene. Trimming removed 7 bases from V and 3 bases from J, with 12 bases in between. Germline V lookup: CDR1 SNHLY, CDR2 FYNNEI. The CDR3 contains 14 residues. CDR3 loop: CASKSRAANEKLFF. In nucleotides, the CDR3 is TGTGCCAGCAAGTCCCGGGCAGCTAATGAAAAACTGTTTTTT.

The rearrangement uses TRBV5-6 and TRBJ1-1; D unresolved. Looked up from germline, CDR1 is SGHDT and CDR2 is YYEEEE. Trimming removed 4 bases at V and 1 base at J, with 8 bases between. The CDR3 sequence is 13 residues long. The CDR3: CASSRSENTEAFF. CDR3 DNA sequence: TGTGCCAGCAGCCGCTCAGAGAACACTGAAGCTTTCTTT.

The rearrangement uses TRBV5-7 and TRBJ1-5, with D uncertain. TRBV5-7 is reported as an ORF; its role is uncertain. The germline V and J ends were trimmed by 2 bases and 3 bases, with 12 bases remaining between them. This CDR3 comprises 15 residues. The CDR3 loop reads CASSLKKQPNQPQHF. CDR3 nucleotides: TGTGCCAGCAGCTTAAAAAAACAGCCCAATCAGCCCCAGCATTTT.

V gene TRBV18 combines with J gene TRBJ1-3, with D tentatively TRBD1 (5 bases). CDR3 length: 15 amino acids. Germline values: CDR1 KGHSH, CDR2 LQKENI. Trimming took off 5 bases at V and 1 base at J, with 12 bases between the two ends. The CDR3 DNA follows: TGTGCCAGCTCAGGCGGGACGCTGTCTGGAAACACCATATATTTT. Translation gives CASSGGTLSGNTIYF.